A selection of T cell receptor beta chains follows, all from one sample in a study of OX40 agonist ivuxolimab in advanced cancers. The assay was immunoSEQ multiplex PCR, and TCRdb's table has in-frame clones only and misses some. Of tens of thousands of clones listed, roughly 86% were seen once; the top ten hold approximately 2.1%. Material: CD4+ or CD8+ T cells sorted from blood, obtained in a trial of the OX40 agonist ivuxolimab. The receptors stem from an adult with an advanced solid tumor such as melanoma, head and neck, liver or kidney cancer. The CDR3 runs from the conserved cysteine through the conserved F or W. The D gene is left open where the match is weak. Clone size is not always given. Where it is, it says once, few, many or a class for expanded clones.

D	V	size	J	DNA	CDR3
.	TRBV6-1	.	TRBJ1-2	TGTGCCAGCAAGGAGGGAAGAACCTATGGCTACACCTTC	CASKEGRTYGYTF
TRBD1	TRBV19	once	TRBJ1-5	TGTGCCAGTAGTATTGGGCTCGGGACAGGGAATCAGCCCCAGCATTTT	CASSIGLGTGNQPQHF
.	TRBV30	once	TRBJ2-6	TGTGCCTGGACTCCTACTGGGGCCAACGTCCTGACTTTC	CAWTPTGANVLTF
.	TRBV13	.	TRBJ1-6	TGTGCCAGCAGTACCACGGGTGGGCGGAATTCACCCCTCCACTTT	CASSTTGGRNSPLHF
TRBD2	TRBV6-1	.	TRBJ2-5	TGTGCCAGCAGTGCTCTGGGGGGGATATCGGAGACCCAGTACTTC	CASSALGGISETQYF
.	TRBV14	.	TRBJ2-7	TGTGCCAGCAGCCAAGTGCTCTCCCCTTTCGAGCAGTACTTC	CASSQVLSPFEQYF
.	TRBV16	few	TRBJ2-7	TGTGCCAGCAGCCTGAGAAAGCTACAGGGAACCTACGAGCAGTACTTC	CASSLRKLQGTYEQYF
TRBD1	TRBV11-2	.	TRBJ1-4	TGTGCCAGCAGCTTAAGCCCTACAGGGGTTAATGAAAAACTGTTTTTT	CASSLSPTGVNEKLFF
.	TRBV27	.	TRBJ2-7	TGTGCCAGCAGTGTATACGACAGACGCAGAGGGTACGAGCAGTACTTC	CASSVYDRRRGYEQYF
.	TRBV13	.	TRBJ1-6	TGTGCCAGCAGTTACGAGGGGCAGGGACGGTCACCCCTCCACTTT	CASSYEGQGRSPLHF
.	TRBV7-2	.	TRBJ2-7	TGTGCCAGCAGCTCTCGCCCGGACAACCCGAACGAGCAGTACTTC	CASSSRPDNPNEQYF
TRBD2	TRBV5-5	.	TRBJ2-7	TGTGCCAGCAGCTTATCGGGAGGGTACGAGCAGTACTTC	CASSLSGGYEQYF
TRBD1	TRBV11-1	.	TRBJ1-1	TGTGCCAGCACCGACAGGGGGGGGACTGAAGCTTTCTTT	CASTDRGGTEAFF
TRBD2	TRBV28	few	TRBJ2-1	TGTGCCAGCAGTTTGGAGGGACTAGCGGGAGGGTCGTCCTACAATGAGCAGTTCTTC	CASSLEGLAGGSSYNEQFF
TRBD1	TRBV7-2	.	TRBJ2-7	TGTGCCAGCAGCTTCGGGGACAGTTACCACGAGCAGTACTTC	CASSFGDSYHEQYF
TRBD2	TRBV2	.	TRBJ2-7	TGTGCCAGCAGTCGAAGACTAGCGGGAGAATCCTACGAGCAGTACTTC	CASSRRLAGESYEQYF
.	TRBV27	.	TRBJ2-6	TGTGCCAGCAGTTTTCAGCGGACTGGGGCCAACGTCCTGACTTTC	CASSFQRTGANVLTF
TRBD2	TRBV30	.	TRBJ2-1	TGTGCCTGGAGTGCAGGTGCGGGAGGACCGTTCTTC	CAWSAGAGGPFF
TRBD1	TRBV5-1	.	TRBJ1-1	TGCGCCAGCAAGGGGACAGATCTTAACACTGAAGCTTTCTTT	CASKGTDLNTEAFF
.	TRBV18	.	TRBJ1-2	TGTGCCAGCTCACCGACAGAGCGCTATGGCTACACCTTC	CASSPTERYGYTF
TRBD2	TRBV30	.	TRBJ2-7	TGTGCCTGGAGTAGAGGCGGGACTAGCGGGGTCTACGAGCAGTACTTC	CAWSRGGTSGVYEQYF
.	TRBV4-3	.	TRBJ2-6	TGCGCCAGCAGCCAAGATCTCTCAGCCTCTGGGGCCAACGTCCTGACTTTC	CASSQDLSASGANVLTF
TRBD2	TRBV7-9	.	TRBJ2-5	TGTGCCAGCAGCTTCGCTAGGACTAGCGGGGGGGAGACCCAGTACTTC	CASSFARTSGGETQYF
TRBD2	TRBV4-1	.	TRBJ2-1	TGCGCCAGCAGCCAAGTGGGTCTAGCGGGTAACAATGAGCAGTTCTTC	CASSQVGLAGNNEQFF
.	TRBV7-2	.	TRBJ2-7	TGTGCCAGCAGCTTAGCGCCCCAGGGCAGGGGGGGTTCCTACGAGCAGTACTTC	CASSLAPQGRGGSYEQYF
TRBD1	TRBV6-5	.	TRBJ1-5	TGTGCCAGCAGCGGGCGACAGGGTTTTCAGCCCCAGCATTTT	CASSGRQGFQPQHF
.	TRBV19	.	TRBJ1-1	TGTGCCAGTAGTATAGACCGGGGCGACGGTGAAGCTTTCTTT	CASSIDRGDGEAFF
.	TRBV9	.	TRBJ1-1	TGTGCCAGCAGCGTAGTTCCGGGGGCAGGTGAAGCTTTCTTT	CASSVVPGAGEAFF
.	TRBV19	few	TRBJ2-2	TGTGCCAGTAGTGAGCAATGGGGGACCGGGGAGCTGTTTTTT	CASSEQWGTGELFF
.	TRBV9	.	TRBJ1-1	TGTGCCAGCAGCCCGGGGGGTCGGACTGAAGCTTTCTTT	CASSPGGRTEAFF
.	TRBV19	few	TRBJ1-1	TGTGCCAGTAGCGGAGGAACCGGGACTGAAGCTTTCTTT	CASSGGTGTEAFF
.	TRBV28	.	TRBJ2-6	TGTGCCAGCAGTCTGTCGGGGGCTGGGGCCAACGTCCTGACTTTC	CASSLSGAGANVLTF
TRBD1	TRBV10-3	.	TRBJ2-1	TGTGCCATCAGTGTCGCCGGGACAGTCTACAATGAGCAGTTCTTC	CAISVAGTVYNEQFF
TRBD2	TRBV6-1	.	TRBJ2-3	TGTGCCAGCAGTGTTAGGACTAGCGGTACAGATACGCAGTATTTT	CASSVRTSGTDTQYF
TRBD1	TRBV5-6	few	TRBJ1-6	TGTGCCAGCAGCTGGGGACAGGGAAATTCACCCCTCCACTTT	CASSWGQGNSPLHF
.	TRBV7-9	few	TRBJ1-2	TGTGCCAGCAGCAAGGGACATGGAAACTATGGCTACACCTTC	CASSKGHGNYGYTF
TRBD2	TRBV29-1	.	TRBJ2-1	TGCAGCGCCCTCAGCGGGAGCGCTACCTACAATGAGCAGTTCTTC	CSALSGSATYNEQFF
.	TRBV5-1	.	TRBJ2-2	TGCGCCTCCAAGAGGTTACCTTCCGACACCGGGGAGCTGTTTTTT	CASKRLPSDTGELFF
TRBD2	TRBV5-1	.	TRBJ2-3	TGCGCCAGCAGCTTGTTAACTAGCGGGAGCGATACGCAGTATTTT	CASSLLTSGSDTQYF
.	TRBV6-5	few	TRBJ1-6	TGTGCCAGCAGTTACTCAGCTCCTTATGGGGCGTCACCCCTCCACTTT	CASSYSAPYGASPLHF
.	TRBV18	.	TRBJ2-1	TGTGCCAGCTCACCACCGAGCGGAGACAATGAGCAGTTCTTC	CASSPPSGDNEQFF
.	TRBV2	.	TRBJ1-1	TGTGCCAGCAGCCCCGAAGAGATCGGCACTGAAGCTTTCTTT	CASSPEEIGTEAFF
.	TRBV27	.	TRBJ1-1	TGTGCCAGCAGTTTGTGGGTAGAGGCTGAAGCTTTCTTT	CASSLWVEAEAFF
.	TRBV28	.	TRBJ2-7	TGTGCCAGCAGTTCGATGCCCTACGAGCAGTACTTC	CASSSMPYEQYF
TRBD2	TRBV7-2	.	TRBJ2-7	TGTGCCAGCAGCTTATATGCGGGGGGACGTGAGCAGTACTTC	CASSLYAGGREQYF
.	TRBV5-1	.	TRBJ2-3	TGCGCCAGCTTACCTGGCGGCCTCACAGATACGCAGTATTTT	CASLPGGLTDTQYF
TRBD2	TRBV9	.	TRBJ2-5	TGTGCCAGCAGCGCCCGCGGGACTATTGGGGAGACCCAGTACTTC	CASSARGTIGETQYF
.	TRBV28	.	TRBJ2-5	TGTGCCAGCAGTTCAGGGTTGGAGACCCAGTACTTC	CASSSGLETQYF
.	TRBV12-5	.	TRBJ1-3	TGTGCTAGTGGTCGAGGCTCTGGAAACACCATATATTTT	CASGRGSGNTIYF
.	TRBV6-5	.	TRBJ1-1	TGTGCCAGCAGTTACACAGGGAACACTGAAGCTTTCTTT	CASSYTGNTEAFF
.	TRBV29-1	.	TRBJ1-1	TGCAGCGTTGATTTTCTTAACACTGAAGCTTTCTTT	CSVDFLNTEAFF
.	TRBV11-2	medium-sized	TRBJ1-5	TGTGCCAGCAGCTTAGATCTTAATCAGCCCCAGCATTTT	CASSLDLNQPQHF
TRBD2	TRBV2	.	TRBJ2-1	TGTGCCAGCAGCGATGGACTAGCGGGAGCATCTGGTGAGCAGTTCTTC	CASSDGLAGASGEQFF
.	TRBV2	.	TRBJ2-3	TGTGCCGGAAGTTTAATTACAGATACGCAGTATTTT	CAGSLITDTQYF
.	TRBV30	.	TRBJ1-5	TGTGCCTGGAGTGTACTAAATAAAGGAAACCCTAGCAATCAGCCCCAGCATTTT	CAWSVLNKGNPSNQPQHF
.	TRBV18	.	TRBJ1-5	TGTGCCAGCTCACCACCATCGAGCAATCAGCCCCAGCATTTT	CASSPPSSNQPQHF
TRBD2	TRBV9	.	TRBJ2-3	TGTGCCAGCAGCGTAGAGGTAGCGGGGGGGGCAGATACGCAGTATTTT	CASSVEVAGGADTQYF
TRBD2	TRBV5-1	.	TRBJ2-7	TGCGCCAGCAGCGCGGGGACTAGGGAGGGCGAGCAGTACTTC	CASSAGTREGEQYF